The rows below give T cell receptor beta chains drawn from one sample of a study of type 1 and type 2 diabetes patients. MiXCR, applied by TCRdb to the multiplex PCR reads, yields one record per CDR3 protein. The sample records about 290,000 distinct CDR3 sequences, around 50% being singletons. The sequenced material came from peripheral blood mononuclear cells (PBMCs). Receptors were obtained from a man between 18 and 35 years old with type 2 diabetes. Both conserved end residues are part of each CDR3. D genes are given only for firm matches. A clone size is listed for some rows: how often the clone was seen (once, few, many), or a class if it is expanded.

V gene: TRBV6-4; D gene: NA; clone size: NA; J gene: TRBJ1-6; CDR3 DNA: TGTGCCAGCAGTGTTGAGGAGGGGCAGAATTCACCCCTCCACTTT; CDR3 protein: CASSVEEGQNSPLHF
V gene: TRBV25-1; D gene: NA; clone size: NA; J gene: TRBJ1-2; CDR3 DNA: TGTGCCAGCAGTCGCAGGGTGGAGTTGGATGGCTACACCTTC; CDR3 protein: CASSRRVELDGYTF
V gene: TRBV7-9; D gene: TRBD2; clone size: NA; J gene: TRBJ2-7; CDR3 DNA: TGTGCCAGCAGCCCGCTTACTAGCGGGAGGGACTCCTACGAGCAGTACTTC; CDR3 protein: CASSPLTSGRDSYEQYF
V gene: TRBV7-9; D gene: NA; clone size: NA; J gene: TRBJ1-1; CDR3 DNA: TGTGCCAGCAGCCCCCCCATGGGAGCATACACTGAAGCTTTCTTT; CDR3 protein: CASSPPMGAYTEAFF
V gene: TRBV19; D gene: NA; clone size: many; J gene: TRBJ1-5; CDR3 DNA: TGTGCCAGTAGTATCCGTCGACAGGACGGTCAGCCCCAGCATTTT; CDR3 protein: CASSIRRQDGQPQHF
V gene: TRBV7-8; D gene: TRBD1; clone size: once; J gene: TRBJ1-2; CDR3 DNA: TGTGCCAGCAGTTTATCCGAGGGGGCCGGCTATGGCTACACCTTC; CDR3 protein: CASSLSEGAGYGYTF
V gene: TRBV14; D gene: TRBD1; clone size: NA; J gene: TRBJ2-7; CDR3 DNA: TGTGCCAGCAGCCAAGGTTGGCGACAGGGGGCCTACGAGCAGTACTTC; CDR3 protein: CASSQGWRQGAYEQYF
V gene: TRBV29-1; D gene: NA; clone size: NA; J gene: TRBJ2-7; CDR3 DNA: TGCAGCGTCCGGACGGAGGGATACGAGCAGTACTTC; CDR3 protein: CSVRTEGYEQYF
V gene: TRBV5-1; D gene: NA; clone size: NA; J gene: TRBJ1-1; CDR3 DNA: TGCGCCAGCAGCTTGGTCCTTAATGTGGGAGTGAACACTGAAGCTTTCTTT; CDR3 protein: CASSLVLNVGVNTEAFF
V gene: TRBV30; D gene: TRBD1; clone size: NA; J gene: TRBJ1-2; CDR3 DNA: TGTGCCTGGAGTCTCCCGACAGGGGGAGGAGGCTACACCTTC; CDR3 protein: CAWSLPTGGGGYTF
V gene: TRBV2; D gene: NA; clone size: few; J gene: TRBJ2-7; CDR3 DNA: TGTGCCAGCATGCAGGGTAGGGAGATGTACGAGCAGTACTTC; CDR3 protein: CASMQGREMYEQYF
V gene: TRBV2; D gene: NA; clone size: few; J gene: TRBJ2-5; CDR3 DNA: TGTGCCAGCACTACGAACTCTCTGGCGGGAGAGACCCAGTACTTC; CDR3 protein: CASTTNSLAGETQYF
V gene: TRBV2; D gene: TRBD1; clone size: few; J gene: TRBJ2-7; CDR3 DNA: TGTGCCAGCAGCCTCGGAGACAGGGGACCATCCAGCTCCTACGAGCAGTACTTC; CDR3 protein: CASSLGDRGPSSSYEQYF
V gene: TRBV29-1; D gene: NA; clone size: few; J gene: TRBJ2-1; CDR3 DNA: TGCAGCGTTGGGGGAGAGGCGCTATACAATGAGCAGTTCTTC; CDR3 protein: CSVGGEALYNEQFF
V gene: TRBV6-6; D gene: NA; clone size: many; J gene: TRBJ2-7; CDR3 DNA: TGTGCCAGCCTGGGATACGAGCAGTACTTC; CDR3 protein: CASLGYEQYF
V gene: TRBV11-3; D gene: NA; clone size: NA; J gene: TRBJ2-2; CDR3 DNA: TGTGCCAGCAGCCCCGGCGGCGCCACCGGGGAGCTGTTTTTT; CDR3 protein: CASSPGGATGELFF